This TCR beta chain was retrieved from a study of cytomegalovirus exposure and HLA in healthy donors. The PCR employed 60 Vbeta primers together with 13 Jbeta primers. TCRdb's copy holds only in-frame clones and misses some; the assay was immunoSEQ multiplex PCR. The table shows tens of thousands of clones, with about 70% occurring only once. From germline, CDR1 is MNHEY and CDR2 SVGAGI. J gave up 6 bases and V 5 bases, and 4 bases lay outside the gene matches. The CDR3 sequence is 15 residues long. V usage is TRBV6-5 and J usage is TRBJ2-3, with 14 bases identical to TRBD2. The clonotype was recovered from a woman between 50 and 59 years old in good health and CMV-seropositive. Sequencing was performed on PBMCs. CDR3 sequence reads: CASSTGLAGVDTQYF. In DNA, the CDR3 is TGTGCCAGCAGTACGGGACTAGCGGGAGTCGATACGCAGTATTTT.